One and the same sample provided the 2 T cell receptor beta chains below, sequenced in a study of cytomegalovirus exposure and HLA in healthy donors. PCR was performed using 60 Vbeta and 13 Jbeta primers. TCRdb keeps only in-frame clones here, not all; method: immunoSEQ multiplex PCR. The sample has 100,000 to 150,000 clones, about two thirds seen once. Sequenced sample: PBMCs. The receptor source for this set is a man aged 40-50 years in good health and CMV-seropositive.

This clone has only a few counts. The chain couples TRBV29-1 to TRBJ1-2; D is possibly TRBD1 (5 bases). V lost 6 bases, J lost 8 bases, and 16 bases lay in between. This CDR3 region has 12 residues. The germline gives CDR1 SQVTM, CDR2 ANQGSEA. The CDR3: CSVVGGAEGYTF. In nucleotides, the CDR3 is TGCAGCGTAGTGGGGGGAGCGGAGGGCTACACCTTC.

To note about this clone: One junction end disagrees with the germline gene, perhaps due to a read error. J is TRBJ1-4 and V is TRBV7-9; D remains unclear. CDR3 size: 16 residues. CDR1 is SEHNR and CDR2 is FQNEAQ in the germline V gene (reference sequence). The CDR3 protein is CSSSSSFSRQGEKLFF. The CDR3 coding sequence is TGTTCCAGCAGCTCCTCCTTCTCTCGACAAGGTGAAAAACTGTTTTTT. Supplemented by reference TRBV7-9 and TRBJ1-4, the full variable domain reads DTGVSQNPRHKITKRGQNVTFRCDPISEHNRLYWYRQTLGQGPEFLTYFQNEAQLEKSRLLSDRFSAERPKGSFSTLEIQRTEQGDSAMYLCSSSSSFSRQGEKLFFGSGTQLSVL.